This T cell receptor (beta chain) comes out of a study of T cells in Graves' hyperthyroidism and ophthalmopathy. CDR3 length: 13 residues. With 3 bases removed from V and 4 bases from J, the gap between germline ends came to 9 bases. Germline V CDR1 and CDR2: MGHDK, SYGVNS. Study-level results: Within blood appeared most thyroid clonotypes that had expanded above 0.001. The authors' 13 V-J model separated ophthalmopathy from stable hyperthyroidism. The model predicted ophthalmopathy a median around six months before onset.

TCR beta CDR3 regions were amplified from RNA. A set of HTBI primers served as the primers for a first-round RT-PCR of the TCR CDR3. Via MiXCR, TCRdb re-called the multiplex PCR reads, giving one row per CDR3 protein. Of about 700,000 distinct CDR3 sequences in the sample, about 45% were seen once. For this clonotype: The target antigen is unknown.

Specimen: peripheral blood or thyroid tissue (not recorded which). V is TRBV25-1 and J is TRBJ2-5; no reliable D call. The TCR comes from an adult man with Graves' disease, either hyperthyroidism or ophthalmopathy (not recorded which). CDR3 DNA: TGTGCCAGCAGTGACTCAGTCCGAGAGACCCAGTACTTC. Protein product: CASSDSVRETQYF.